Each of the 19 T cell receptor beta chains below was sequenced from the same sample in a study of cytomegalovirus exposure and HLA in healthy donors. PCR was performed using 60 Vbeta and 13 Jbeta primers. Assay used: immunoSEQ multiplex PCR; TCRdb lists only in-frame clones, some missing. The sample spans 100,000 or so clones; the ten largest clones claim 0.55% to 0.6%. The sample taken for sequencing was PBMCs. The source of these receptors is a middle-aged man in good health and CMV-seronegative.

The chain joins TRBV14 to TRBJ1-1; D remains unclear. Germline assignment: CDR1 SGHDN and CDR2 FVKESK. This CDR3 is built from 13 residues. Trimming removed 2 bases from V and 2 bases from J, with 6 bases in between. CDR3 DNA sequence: TGTGCCAGCAGCCAACACTTTAACACTGAAGCTTTCTTT. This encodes CASSQHFNTEAFF.

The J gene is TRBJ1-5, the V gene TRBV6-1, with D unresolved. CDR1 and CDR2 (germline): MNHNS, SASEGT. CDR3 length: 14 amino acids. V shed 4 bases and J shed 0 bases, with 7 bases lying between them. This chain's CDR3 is CASSGGYSNQPQHF. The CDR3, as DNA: TGTGCCAGCAGTGGAGGATATAGCAATCAGCCCCAGCATTTT.

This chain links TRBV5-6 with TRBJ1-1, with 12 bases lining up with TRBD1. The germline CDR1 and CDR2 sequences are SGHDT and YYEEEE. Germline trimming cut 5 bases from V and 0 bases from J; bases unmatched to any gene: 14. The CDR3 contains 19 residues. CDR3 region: CASRQTTGTGGLMNTEAFF. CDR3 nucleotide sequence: TGTGCCAGCAGACAAACTACCGGGACAGGGGGCCTTATGAACACTGAAGCTTTCTTT.

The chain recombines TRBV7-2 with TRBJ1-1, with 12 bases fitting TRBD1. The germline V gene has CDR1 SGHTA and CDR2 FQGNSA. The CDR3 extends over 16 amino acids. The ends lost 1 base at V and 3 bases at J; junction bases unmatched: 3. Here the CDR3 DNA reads TGTGCCAGCAGCTTAGTGGGACAGGGGGCTTACACTGAAGCTTTCTTT. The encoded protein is CASSLVGQGAYTEAFF.

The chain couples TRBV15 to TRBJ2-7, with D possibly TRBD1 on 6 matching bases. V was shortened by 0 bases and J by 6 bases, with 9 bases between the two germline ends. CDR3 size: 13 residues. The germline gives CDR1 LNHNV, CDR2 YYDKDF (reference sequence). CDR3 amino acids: CATSRDQGSEQYF. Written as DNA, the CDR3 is TGTGCCACCAGCAGAGATCAGGGGAGCGAGCAGTACTTC.

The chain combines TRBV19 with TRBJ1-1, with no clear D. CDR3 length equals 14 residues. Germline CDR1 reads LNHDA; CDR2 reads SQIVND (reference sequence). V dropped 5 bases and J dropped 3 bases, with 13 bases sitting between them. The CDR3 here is CASSFEPRDTEAFF. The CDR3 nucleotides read TGTGCCAGTAGTTTCGAACCCCGGGACACTGAAGCTTTCTTT.

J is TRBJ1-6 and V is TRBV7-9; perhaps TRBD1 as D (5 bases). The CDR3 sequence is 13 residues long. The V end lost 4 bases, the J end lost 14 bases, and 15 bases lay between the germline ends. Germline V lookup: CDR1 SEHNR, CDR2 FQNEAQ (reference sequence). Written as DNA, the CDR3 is TGTGCCAGCAGCTCGGACGGGGGTGGGACCCTCCACTTT. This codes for CASSSDGGGTLHF.

The CDR3 sequence: CASQGGKNTEAFF. The CDR3, as DNA: TGCGCCTCTCAGGGGGGCAAGAACACTGAAGCTTTCTTT. This sequence joins TRBV10-2 and TRBJ1-1; 7 bases agree with TRBD1. Looked up from germline, CDR1 is WSHSY and CDR2 is SAAADI. V lost 11 bases to trimming and J lost 1 base; unmatched junction nucleotides: 7. The CDR3 totals 13 residues.

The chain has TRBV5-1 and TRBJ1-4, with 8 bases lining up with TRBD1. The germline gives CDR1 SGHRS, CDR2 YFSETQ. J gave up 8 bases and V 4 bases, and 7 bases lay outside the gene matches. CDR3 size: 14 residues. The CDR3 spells CASSVYRGSEKLFF. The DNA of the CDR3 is TGCGCCAGCAGCGTTTACAGGGGGTCGGAAAAACTGTTTTTT. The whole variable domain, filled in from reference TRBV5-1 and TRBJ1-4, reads KAGVTQTPRYLIKTRGQQVTLSCSPISGHRSVSWYQQTPGQGLQFLFEYFSETQRNKGNFPGRFSGRQFSNSRSEMNVSTLELGDSALYLCASSVYRGSEKLFFGSGTQLSVL.

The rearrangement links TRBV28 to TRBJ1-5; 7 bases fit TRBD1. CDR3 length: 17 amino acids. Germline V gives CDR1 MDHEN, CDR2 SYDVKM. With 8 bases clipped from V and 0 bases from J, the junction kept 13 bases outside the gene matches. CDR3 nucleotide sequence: TGTGCCAGCTATTCCGGGACAGTGCATAATAGCAATCAGCCCCAGCATTTT. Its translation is CASYSGTVHNSNQPQHF.

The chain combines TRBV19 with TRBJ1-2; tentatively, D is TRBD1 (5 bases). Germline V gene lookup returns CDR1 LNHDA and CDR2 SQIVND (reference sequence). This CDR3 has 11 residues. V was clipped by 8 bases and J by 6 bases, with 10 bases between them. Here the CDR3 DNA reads TGTGCCAGTCGAGCGGGGCATGGCTACACCTTC. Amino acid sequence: CASRAGHGYTF.

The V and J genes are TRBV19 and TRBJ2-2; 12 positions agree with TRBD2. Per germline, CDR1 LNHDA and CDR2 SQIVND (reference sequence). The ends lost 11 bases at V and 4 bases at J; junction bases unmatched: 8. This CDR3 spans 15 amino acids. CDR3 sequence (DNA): TGTGCCGTATCTAGCGGGAGGGGTTTCACCGGGGAGCTGTTTTTT. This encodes CAVSSGRGFTGELFF.

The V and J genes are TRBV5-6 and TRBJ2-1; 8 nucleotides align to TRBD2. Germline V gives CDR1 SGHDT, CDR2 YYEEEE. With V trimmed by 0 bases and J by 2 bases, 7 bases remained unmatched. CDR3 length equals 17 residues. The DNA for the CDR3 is TGTGCCAGCAGCTTGGCTATCCGGGAGGGACCCTACAATGAGCAGTTCTTC. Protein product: CASSLAIREGPYNEQFF.

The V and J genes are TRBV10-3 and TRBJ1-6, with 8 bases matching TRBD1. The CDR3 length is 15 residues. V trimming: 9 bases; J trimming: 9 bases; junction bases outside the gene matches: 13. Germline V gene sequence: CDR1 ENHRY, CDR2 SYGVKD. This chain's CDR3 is CAIQPDREISSPLHF. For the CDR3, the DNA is TGTGCCATTCAGCCGGACAGGGAAATAAGTTCACCCCTCCACTTT.

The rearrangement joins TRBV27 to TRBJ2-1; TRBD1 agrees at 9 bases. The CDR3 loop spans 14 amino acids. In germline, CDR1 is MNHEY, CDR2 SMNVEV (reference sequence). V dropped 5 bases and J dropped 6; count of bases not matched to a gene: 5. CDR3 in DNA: TGTGCCAGCAGTGCCGACAGGGGGACCAATGAGCAGTTCTTC. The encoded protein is CASSADRGTNEQFF.

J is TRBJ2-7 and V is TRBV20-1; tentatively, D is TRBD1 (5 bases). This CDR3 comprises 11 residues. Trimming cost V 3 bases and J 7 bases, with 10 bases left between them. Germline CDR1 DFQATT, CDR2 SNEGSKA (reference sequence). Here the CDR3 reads CSASETAEQYF. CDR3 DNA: TGCAGTGCTAGCGAGACAGCGGAGCAGTACTTC.

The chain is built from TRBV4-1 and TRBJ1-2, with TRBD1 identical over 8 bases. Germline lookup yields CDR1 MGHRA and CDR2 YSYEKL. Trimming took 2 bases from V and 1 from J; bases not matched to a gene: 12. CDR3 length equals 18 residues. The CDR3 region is CASSQSLNTGQVNYGYTF. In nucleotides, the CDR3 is TGCGCCAGCAGCCAAAGCCTGAACACGGGACAGGTTAACTATGGCTACACCTTC.

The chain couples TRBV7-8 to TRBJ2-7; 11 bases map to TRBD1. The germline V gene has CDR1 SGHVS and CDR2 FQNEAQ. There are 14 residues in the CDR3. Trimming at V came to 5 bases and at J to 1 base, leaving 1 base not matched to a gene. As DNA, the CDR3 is TGTGCCAGCAGCCGGGACAGGGGGTCCTACGAGCAGTACTTC. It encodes CASSRDRGSYEQYF. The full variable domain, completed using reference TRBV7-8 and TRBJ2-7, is GAGVSQSPRYKVAKRGQDVALRCDPISGHVSLFWYQQALGQGPEFLTYFQNEAQLDKSGLPSDRFFAERPEGSVSTLKIQRTQQEDSAVYLCASSRDRGSYEQYFGPGTRLTVT.

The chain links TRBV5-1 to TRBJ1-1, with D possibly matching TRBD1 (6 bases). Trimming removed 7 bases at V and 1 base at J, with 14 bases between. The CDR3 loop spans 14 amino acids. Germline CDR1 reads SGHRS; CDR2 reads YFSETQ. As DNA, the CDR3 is TGCGCCAGCGGCGGGGGGGCGACGAACACTGAAGCTTTCTTT. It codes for CASGGGATNTEAFF.